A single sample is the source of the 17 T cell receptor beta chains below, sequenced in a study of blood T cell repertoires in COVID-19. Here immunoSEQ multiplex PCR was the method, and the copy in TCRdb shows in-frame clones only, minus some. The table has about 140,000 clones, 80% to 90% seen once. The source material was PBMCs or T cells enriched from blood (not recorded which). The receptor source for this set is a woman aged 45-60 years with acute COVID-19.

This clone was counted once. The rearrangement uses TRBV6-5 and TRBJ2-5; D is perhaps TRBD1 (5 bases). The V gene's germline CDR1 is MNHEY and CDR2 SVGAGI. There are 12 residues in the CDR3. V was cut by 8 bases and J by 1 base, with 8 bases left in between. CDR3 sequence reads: CASHTGQETQYF. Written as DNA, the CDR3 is TGTGCCAGCCATACAGGCCAAGAGACCCAGTACTTC.

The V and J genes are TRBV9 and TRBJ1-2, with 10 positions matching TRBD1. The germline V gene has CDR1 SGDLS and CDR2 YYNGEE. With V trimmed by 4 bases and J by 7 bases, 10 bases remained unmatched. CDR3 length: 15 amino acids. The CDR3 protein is CASSPNPTGGFGYTF. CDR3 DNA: TGTGCCAGCAGCCCGAACCCGACAGGGGGCTTTGGCTACACCTTC.

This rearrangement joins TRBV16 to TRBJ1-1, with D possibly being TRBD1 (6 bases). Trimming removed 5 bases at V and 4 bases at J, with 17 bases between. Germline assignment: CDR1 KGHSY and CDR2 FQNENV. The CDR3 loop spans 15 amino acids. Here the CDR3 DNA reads TGTGCCAGCAGCATTGCTGGGGGCCCCCGCACTGAAGCTTTCTTT. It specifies CASSIAGGPRTEAFF.

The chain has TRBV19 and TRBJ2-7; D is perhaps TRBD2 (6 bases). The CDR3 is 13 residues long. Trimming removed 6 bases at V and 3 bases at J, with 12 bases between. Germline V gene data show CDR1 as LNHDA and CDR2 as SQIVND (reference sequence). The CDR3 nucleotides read TGTGCCAGTAGCCCCCGGGACTTCTACGAGCAGTACTTC. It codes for CASSPRDFYEQYF.

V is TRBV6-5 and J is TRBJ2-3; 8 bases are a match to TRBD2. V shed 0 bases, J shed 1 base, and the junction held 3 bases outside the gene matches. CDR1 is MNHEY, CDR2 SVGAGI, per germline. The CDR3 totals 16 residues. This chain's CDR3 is CASSYSSGSGTDTQYF. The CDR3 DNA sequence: TGTGCCAGCAGTTACTCCAGCGGGAGCGGCACAGATACGCAGTATTTT.

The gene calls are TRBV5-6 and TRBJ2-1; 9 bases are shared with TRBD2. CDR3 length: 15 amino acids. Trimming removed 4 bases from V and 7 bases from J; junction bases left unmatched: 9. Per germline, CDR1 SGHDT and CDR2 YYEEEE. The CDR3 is CASSRSRLAGNEQFF. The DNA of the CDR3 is TGTGCCAGCAGCCGCTCCAGGCTAGCGGGAAATGAGCAGTTCTTC.

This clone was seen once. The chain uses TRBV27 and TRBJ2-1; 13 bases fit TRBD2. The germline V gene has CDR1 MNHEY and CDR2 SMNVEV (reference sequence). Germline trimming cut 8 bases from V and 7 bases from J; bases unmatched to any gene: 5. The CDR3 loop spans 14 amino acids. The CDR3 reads CASSGLAGRNEQFF. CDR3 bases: TGTGCCAGCTCGGGACTAGCGGGGAGGAATGAGCAGTTCTTC.

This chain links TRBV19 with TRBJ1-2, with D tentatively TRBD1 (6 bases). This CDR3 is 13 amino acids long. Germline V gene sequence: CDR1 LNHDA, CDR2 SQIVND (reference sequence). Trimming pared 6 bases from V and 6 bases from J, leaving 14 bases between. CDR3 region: CASRPTGKDGYTF. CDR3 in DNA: TGTGCCAGTAGGCCTACAGGGAAGGATGGCTACACCTTC.

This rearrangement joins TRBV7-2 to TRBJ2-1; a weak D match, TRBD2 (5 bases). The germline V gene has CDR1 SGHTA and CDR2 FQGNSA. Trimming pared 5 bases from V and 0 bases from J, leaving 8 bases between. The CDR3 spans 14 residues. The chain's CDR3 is CASSGSRSYNEQFF. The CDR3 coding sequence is TGTGCCAGCAGCGGGAGCCGCTCCTACAATGAGCAGTTCTTC.

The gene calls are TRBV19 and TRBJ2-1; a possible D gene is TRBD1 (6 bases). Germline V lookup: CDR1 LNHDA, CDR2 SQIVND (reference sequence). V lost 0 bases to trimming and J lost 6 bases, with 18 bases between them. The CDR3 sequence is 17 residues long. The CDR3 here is CASSIDSGALGLNEQFF. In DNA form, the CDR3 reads TGTGCCAGTAGTATAGACTCAGGGGCCCTAGGGCTCAATGAGCAGTTCTTC.

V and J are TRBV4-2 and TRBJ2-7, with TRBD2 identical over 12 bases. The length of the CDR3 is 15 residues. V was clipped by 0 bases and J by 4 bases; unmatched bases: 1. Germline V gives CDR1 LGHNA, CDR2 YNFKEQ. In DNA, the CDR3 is TGTGCCAGCAGCCAAGAGACTAGCGGGGGTTACGAGCAGTACTTC. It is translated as CASSQETSGGYEQYF.

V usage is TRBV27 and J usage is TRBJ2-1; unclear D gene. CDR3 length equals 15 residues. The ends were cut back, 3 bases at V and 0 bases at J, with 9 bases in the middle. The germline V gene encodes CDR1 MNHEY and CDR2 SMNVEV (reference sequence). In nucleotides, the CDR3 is TGTGCCAGCAGTTTGACACTGAGCTCCTACAATGAGCAGTTCTTC. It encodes CASSLTLSSYNEQFF.

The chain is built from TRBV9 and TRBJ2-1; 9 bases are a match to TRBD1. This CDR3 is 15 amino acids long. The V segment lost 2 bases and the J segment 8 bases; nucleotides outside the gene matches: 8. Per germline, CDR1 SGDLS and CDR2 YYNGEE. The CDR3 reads CASSVDRGVSYEQFF. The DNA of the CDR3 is TGTGCCAGCAGCGTTGACAGGGGGGTGTCGTATGAGCAGTTCTTC.

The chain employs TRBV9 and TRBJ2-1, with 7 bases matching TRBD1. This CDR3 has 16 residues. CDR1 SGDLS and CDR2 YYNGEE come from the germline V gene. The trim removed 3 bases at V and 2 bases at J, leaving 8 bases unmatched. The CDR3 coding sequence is TGTGCCAGCAGCGCCGCAGGACAGGTTACCTACAATGAGCAGTTCTTC. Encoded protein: CASSAAGQVTYNEQFF.

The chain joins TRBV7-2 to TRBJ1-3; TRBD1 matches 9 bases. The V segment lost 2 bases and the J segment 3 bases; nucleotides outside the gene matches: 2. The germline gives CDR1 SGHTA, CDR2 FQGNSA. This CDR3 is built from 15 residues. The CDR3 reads CASSLTGGRGNTIYF. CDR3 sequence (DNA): TGTGCCAGCAGCTTAACAGGGGGCCGTGGAAACACCATATATTTT.

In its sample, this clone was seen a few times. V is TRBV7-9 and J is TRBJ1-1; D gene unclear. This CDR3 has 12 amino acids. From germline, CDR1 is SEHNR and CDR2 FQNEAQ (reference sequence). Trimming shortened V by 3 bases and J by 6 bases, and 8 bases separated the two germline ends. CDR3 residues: CASSFDTAEAFF. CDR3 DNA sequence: TGTGCCAGCAGCTTTGACACGGCTGAAGCTTTCTTT.

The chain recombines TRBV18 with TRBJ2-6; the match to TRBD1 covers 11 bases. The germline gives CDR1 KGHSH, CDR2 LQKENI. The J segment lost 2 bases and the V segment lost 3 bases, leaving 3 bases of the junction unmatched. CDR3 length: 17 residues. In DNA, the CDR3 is TGTGCCAGCTCACCCGGGACAGGGGGTACTGGGGCCAACGTCCTGACTTTC. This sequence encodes CASSPGTGGTGANVLTF.